This T cell receptor (beta chain) came from a study of blood T cells in healthy people across ages. Findings and caveats of the study: TCR beta diversity tracked closely with naive T cell percentage. Per million T cells, TCR beta diversity dropped roughly linearly as age increased.

Alongside a J-beta primer mix, a sample-barcoded 5' primer served in a second PCR lasting roughly 7 to 11 cycles. Individual samples furnished no less than 3 million CDR3-containing paired-end reads apiece. TCRdb passed the 5' RACE reads through MiXCR, listing each CDR3 protein once. Of some 1,500,000 distinct CDR3 sequences listed, roughly 43% are singletons. Trimming cost V 8 bases and J 0 bases, with 4 bases left between them. The CDR3 extends over 12 amino acids. The germline gives CDR1 MNHNY, CDR2 SVGAGI (reference sequence). Concerning this clonotype: The antigen remains undetermined.

The source is a woman in her late teens or twenties in good health. Sequencing used blood. The chain couples TRBV6-6 to TRBJ1-4; D remains unclear. The CDR3 sequence is CASATTNEKLFF. The DNA of the CDR3 is TGTGCCAGCGCAACAACTAATGAAAAACTGTTTTTT.